These T cell receptor beta chains were read from a single sample in a study of CD4 T cells in relation to SARS-CoV-2 and coronaviruses. Their antigen targets remain unknown. The assay was immunoSEQ multiplex PCR, and TCRdb's table has in-frame clones only and misses some. The sample records about 38,000 clones, roughly 84% being singletons. Source material: naive CD4+ T cells from PBMCs, cultured in vitro. The source is an adult with COVID-19. The CDR3 runs from the conserved cysteine through the conserved F or W. A D gene is named only where the DNA matches it firmly. Where a row states a size, it is once, few, many or the class of an expanded clone; other rows omit it.

CDR3nt,CDR3aa,abundance,d_gene,v_gene,j_gene
TGTGCCAGTAGTATACCCTCGGGCGGGGCATGGACTCAGCCCCAGCATTTT,CASSIPSGGAWTQPQHF,.,.,TRBV19,TRBJ1-5
TGTGCCAGCAGCCAGGGGACAGGGGGCCTTTCCTACGAGCAGTACTTC,CASSQGTGGLSYEQYF,.,TRBD1,TRBV4-2,TRBJ2-7
TGTGCCAGCGGACAGGGGAGCACAGATACGCAGTATTTT,CASGQGSTDTQYF,.,TRBD1,TRBV12-3/TRBV12-4,TRBJ2-3
TGTGCCAGCAGTCCTAGCACAGATACGCAGTATTTT,CASSPSTDTQYF,.,.,TRBV12-3/TRBV12-4,TRBJ2-3
TGTGCCAGCAGCTCCTTAGACCGGGGGGCCAACGTCCTGACTTTC,CASSSLDRGANVLTF,.,.,TRBV5-5,TRBJ2-6
TGTGCCATCAGTGACTCCGCGGAAGAGCAGTACTTC,CAISDSAEEQYF,.,.,TRBV10-3,TRBJ2-7
TGTGCCAGCAGCTTTTTCACAGGTCCGGGCTATGGCTACACCTTC,CASSFFTGPGYGYTF,.,.,TRBV7-3,TRBJ1-2
TGTGCCAGCAGTCAAGGGACTAGCGGCGTCTCCTACGAGCAGTACTTC,CASSQGTSGVSYEQYF,.,TRBD2,TRBV11-2,TRBJ2-7
TGTGCCAGCAGCCCCCTTATTGCCACAAGGGGCAGGGGGCAGCCCCAGCATTTT,CASSPLIATRGRGQPQHF,.,TRBD1,TRBV11-2,TRBJ1-5
TGTGCCAGCAGCGGCAATATGGCCAAAAACATTCAGTACTTC,CASSGNMAKNIQYF,once,.,TRBV4-2,TRBJ2-4
TGTGCCAGCGTTCTTGGGGGCACAGATACGCAGTATTTT,CASVLGGTDTQYF,once,.,TRBV7-9,TRBJ2-3
TGCGCCAGAAGATTAATCAGGGCTTTCTTT,CARRLIRAFF,.,.,TRBV23-1,TRBJ1-1
TGTGCCAGCAGCCAAGGACTAGCGGGAGGTCAAGAGACCCAGTACTTC,CASSQGLAGGQETQYF,.,TRBD2,TRBV3-1/TRBV3-2,TRBJ2-5
TGTGCCAGCAGTGAATCCCTCGGGGAACAAGAGACCCAGTACTTC,CASSESLGEQETQYF,.,.,TRBV25-1,TRBJ2-5
TGTGCCAGCAGCCTCGGACTAGCGGGAGAAGGCTACGAGCAGTACTTC,CASSLGLAGEGYEQYF,.,TRBD2,TRBV13,TRBJ2-7
TGTGCCAGCAGCCTCAGCGCCACCTACAATGAGCAGTTCTTC,CASSLSATYNEQFF,.,.,TRBV3-1/TRBV3-2,TRBJ2-1
TGTGCCAGCAGCCGACGGGGCGGGGGGCGCGAAGATACGCAGTATTTT,CASSRRGGGREDTQYF,.,TRBD2,TRBV7-9,TRBJ2-3
TGTGCCAGCAGCCTCGGACAGGGGAGGTACGAGCAGTACTTC,CASSLGQGRYEQYF,.,TRBD1,TRBV3-1/TRBV3-2,TRBJ2-7
TGTGCCAGCAGCTCACAGGGAGTAGGGGAGACCCAGTACTTC,CASSSQGVGETQYF,.,.,TRBV7-9,TRBJ2-5
TGTGCCAGCAGCTTAGCCCTGACTAGTTCCTACGAGCAGTACTTC,CASSLALTSSYEQYF,once,.,TRBV7-2,TRBJ2-7
TGTGCCATCAGTGGGAAGGGAGGAGGCACAGATACGCAGTATTTT,CAISGKGGGTDTQYF,once,.,TRBV10-3,TRBJ2-3
TGTGCCAGCTCACCACGGAGGGGGGACGAGCAGTACTTC,CASSPRRGDEQYF,.,.,TRBV18,TRBJ2-7
TGTGCCAGCAGCGGAGCGAATTGGGGTACCTACGAGCAGTACTTC,CASSGANWGTYEQYF,.,.,TRBV6-2/TRBV6-3,TRBJ2-7
TGTGCCAGCAGTTCCCCCAACATTCAGTACTTC,CASSSPNIQYF,once,.,TRBV28,TRBJ2-4
TGTGCCAGCTCACAGCGACAGGGCCGGGGTGAAAAACTGTTTTTT,CASSQRQGRGEKLFF,.,TRBD1,TRBV18,TRBJ1-4
TGTGCCTGTGGGTTGACGAATGGCTACACCTTC,CACGLTNGYTF,.,.,TRBV30,TRBJ1-2